One sample yielded the 28 T cell receptor beta chains listed below, sequenced in a study of neurological immune-mediated disorders. TCRdb re-called the 5' RACE reads with MiXCR, one entry per CDR3 protein. Of about 74,000 distinct CDR3 sequences listed, less than 5.5% are singletons. Sequencing was performed on PBMCs. These receptors came from a man aged 18 to 29 with multiple sclerosis.

At least ten counts were recorded for this clonotype. The rearrangement joins TRBV3-1 to TRBJ2-7; D is unclear. Trimming removed 1 base from V and 6 bases from J, with 10 bases in between. CDR1 is LGHDT, CDR2 YNNKEL, per germline (reference sequence). This CDR3 has 13 amino acids. CDR3 DNA sequence: TGTGCCAGCAGCCAAGTCCCACAGTCCGAGCAGTACTTC. The encoded protein is CASSQVPQSEQYF.

This clonotype was recorded at least ten times. The genes are TRBV29-1 and TRBJ2-1; maybe TRBD2 (5 bases). V lost 7 bases and J lost 7, with 11 bases in between. Looked up from germline, CDR1 is SQVTM and CDR2 is ANQGSEA. This CDR3 comprises 11 residues. The CDR3 spells CSDPSGNEQFF. The DNA for the CDR3 is TGCAGCGACCCCTCGGGGAATGAGCAGTTCTTC.

At least ten counts were recorded for this clonotype. The chain is built from TRBV20-1 and TRBJ2-2, with 8 bases fitting TRBD2. Looked up from germline, CDR1 is DFQATT and CDR2 is SNEGSKA (reference sequence). CDR3 length: 14 residues. V was clipped by 4 bases and J by 3 bases; unmatched bases: 4. CDR3 coding DNA: TGCAGTGCTAAAAGCGGGAGCTACACCGGGGAGCTGTTTTTT. Residues: CSAKSGSYTGELFF.

The table lists this clonotype with many counts. This chain connects TRBV20-1 to TRBJ2-5, with TRBD1 as a possible D gene (5 bases). The CDR3 runs 14 residues. Per germline, CDR1 DFQATT and CDR2 SNEGSKA (reference sequence). Trimming took off 2 bases at V and 0 bases at J, with 10 bases between the two ends. CDR3 residues: CSARKTENQETQYF. The CDR3 DNA follows: TGCAGTGCTAGAAAGACAGAGAACCAAGAGACCCAGTACTTC.

At least ten counts were recorded for this clonotype. This chain joins TRBV7-8 and TRBJ1-6; D unresolved. This CDR3 is 12 amino acids long. The germline gives CDR1 SGHVS, CDR2 FQNEAQ. V was pared by 5 bases and J by 6 bases, with 5 bases between. Written as DNA, the CDR3 is TGTGCCAGCAGCCCCTCTAATTCACCCCTCCACTTT. Translation gives CASSPSNSPLHF.

This chain links TRBV20-1 with TRBJ2-1; D unresolved. Trimming removed 3 bases from V and 4 bases from J, with 10 bases in between. Germline CDR1 DFQATT, CDR2 SNEGSKA (reference sequence). The length of the CDR3 is 13 residues. CDR3 sequence: CSASLKAYNEQFF. In nucleotides, the CDR3 is TGCAGTGCTAGTCTCAAAGCATACAATGAGCAGTTCTTC.

This clonotype was recorded at least ten times. This chain links TRBV7-9 with TRBJ2-3; tentatively, D is TRBD2 (6 bases). V dropped 0 bases and J dropped 3 bases, with 13 bases sitting between them. This CDR3 has 16 amino acids. Germline CDR1 reads SEHNR; CDR2 reads FQNEAQ (reference sequence). The CDR3 nucleotides read TGTGCCAGCAGCTTAGCGCGGGCAGGGAGGACAGATACGCAGTATTTT. Protein product: CASSLARAGRTDTQYF. Drawing the rest from reference TRBV7-9 and TRBJ2-3, the complete variable domain is DTGVSQNPRHKITKRGQNVTFRCDPISEHNRLYWYRQTLGQGPEFLTYFQNEAQLEKSRLLSDRFSAERPKGSFSTLEIQRTEQGDSAMYLCASSLARAGRTDTQYFGPGTRLTVL.

This clonotype appeared a few times. Compared with germline, one end of the junction differs, possibly owing to a read error. The V and J genes are TRBV12-3 or TRBV12-4 and TRBJ1-5; D not resolved. This CDR3 has 15 residues. The CDR3 region is CASAGLGNSNQPQNF. CDR3 nucleotide sequence: TGTGCCAGCGCCGGACTAGGGAATAGCAATCAGCCCCAGAATTTT.

V and J are TRBV29-1 and TRBJ1-3; D is uncertain. CDR1 and CDR2 from the germline V gene are SQVTM and ANQGSEA. Trimming cost V 6 bases and J 4 bases, with 10 bases left between them. This CDR3 region has 12 residues. Here the CDR3 reads CSVPVGGNTIYF. The CDR3 DNA follows: TGCAGCGTCCCGGTTGGGGGAAACACCATATATTTT.

This clonotype was seen ten or more times. The rearrangement links TRBV20-1 to TRBJ2-1, with 9 positions matching TRBD2. Germline CDR1 reads DFQATT; CDR2 reads SNEGSKA (reference sequence). J was trimmed by 3 bases and V by 3 bases; bases with no gene match: 6. CDR3 size: 15 residues. The CDR3 bases are TGCAGTGCTAGTAACCCTAGCGGGAACTACAATGAGCAGTTCTTC. Its protein product is CSASNPSGNYNEQFF.

In its sample, this clonotype was seen many times. This chain joins TRBV12-3 or TRBV12-4 and TRBJ1-2; perhaps TRBD1 as D (5 bases). This CDR3 has 14 residues. V gave up 1 base and J gave up 8 bases, with 14 bases separating them. This CDR3 is CASSLGGTARGYTF. CDR3 DNA: TGTGCCAGCAGTTTAGGCGGGACGGCTAGAGGCTACACCTTC.

This clonotype was detected many times. This chain connects TRBV20-1 to TRBJ1-2, with 9 bases fitting TRBD1. V gave up 1 base and J gave up 5 bases; unmatched junction bases: 5. The CDR3 totals 14 residues. The germline V gene encodes CDR1 DFQATT and CDR2 SNEGSKA (reference sequence). The CDR3 reads CSARGDRDGYGYTF. The CDR3 coding sequence is TGCAGTGCTAGAGGGGACAGGGATGGATATGGCTACACCTTC.

In this sample, this clonotype turned up a few times. The junction departs from the called germline gene at one end, perhaps through a read error. The chain carries TRBV29-1 and TRBJ1-5; D is unclear. This CDR3 is built from 14 residues. Germline CDR1 SQVTM, CDR2 ANQGSEA. The CDR3 nucleotides read TGCAGCGTCCCCGAAACCAGAAGCAATCAGCCCCAGAATTTT. Its translation is CSVPETRSNQPQNF. Combining the CDR3 with reference TRBV29-1 and TRBJ1-5 gives the whole variable domain SAVISQKPSRDICQRGTSLTIQCQVDSQVTMMFWYRQQPGQSLTLIATANQGSEATYESGFVIDKFPISRPNLTFSTLTVSNMSPEDSSIYLCSVPETRSNQPQNFGDGTRLSIL.

At least ten counts were recorded for this clonotype. The chain couples TRBV5-1 to TRBJ2-5; TRBD2 agrees at 9 bases. CDR3 length: 16 amino acids. Trimming at V came to 1 base and at J to 4 bases, leaving 8 bases not matched to a gene. Germline CDR1 reads SGHRS; CDR2 reads YFSETQ. The CDR3 sequence: CASSLIGLAIGETQYF. CDR3 coding DNA: TGCGCCAGCAGCTTGATAGGACTAGCGATAGGAGAGACCCAGTACTTC.

The chain combines TRBV18 with TRBJ2-3, with 16 nucleotides matching TRBD2. Germline CDR1 reads KGHSH; CDR2 reads LQKENI. Trimming cost V 2 bases and J 4 bases; bases outside gene matches: 3. The CDR3 sequence is 17 residues long. The CDR3 sequence: CASSPGTSGRAPDTQYF. CDR3 nucleotide sequence: TGTGCCAGCTCACCAGGGACTAGCGGGAGGGCCCCAGATACGCAGTATTTT.

This clonotype was seen a handful of times. The gene calls are TRBV7-9 and TRBJ1-2, with TRBD1 matching over 12 bases. This CDR3 is built from 15 residues. The junction had 3 bases not matched to a gene; V was cut back by 3 bases and J by 4 bases. The germline V gene has CDR1 SEHNR and CDR2 FQNEAQ (reference sequence). Written as DNA, the CDR3 is TGTGCCAGCAGCTTGGGGGACAGGGGGCCCTATGGCTACACCTTC. Translating it yields CASSLGDRGPYGYTF.

This clonotype was recorded at least ten times. The V call is TRBV11-2, the J call TRBJ1-2; no firm D call. Germline V gene data show CDR1 as SGHAT and CDR2 as FQNNGV. Trimming left V 3 bases short and J 7 bases short, with 18 bases between. This CDR3 has 15 residues. The DNA of the CDR3 is TGTGCCAGCAGCTTTCCGGGGTTTACCATGTTTGGCTACACCTTC. Its translation: CASSFPGFTMFGYTF.

Concerning this clonotype itself: This sequence may be a read error, since a much larger clone differs from it by one base. The CDR3 DNA follows: TGTGCCAGCAGATTAGCAGGGGGGCAGTACTTC. Protein product: CASRLAGGQYF. V is TRBV11-2 and J is TRBJ2-7, with 7 bases aligning to TRBD1. CDR1 SGHAT and CDR2 FQNNGV come from the germline V gene. The CDR3 is made up of 11 amino acids.

This clonotype was seen at least ten times. This sequence joins TRBV10-3 and TRBJ1-2; 9 positions match TRBD1. This CDR3 is built from 14 residues. The V segment lost 2 bases and the J segment 6 bases; nucleotides outside the gene matches: 4. Germline loops: CDR1 ENHRY, CDR2 SYGVKD. CDR3 in amino acids: CAISERQGENGYTF. CDR3 bases: TGTGCCATCAGTGAGCGACAGGGGGAAAATGGCTACACCTTC.

This clonotype was counted many times. A junction end diverges from the germline sequence, so it may reflect a read error. The V call is TRBV10-3, the J call TRBJ1-5; TRBD1 agrees at 7 bases. Germline V gene sequence: CDR1 ENHRY, CDR2 SYGVKD. This CDR3 region has 16 residues. The CDR3 loop reads CAISDPDRDSNQPQNF. In DNA form, the CDR3 reads TGTGCCATCAGTGACCCCGACAGGGATAGCAATCAGCCCCAGAATTTT.

This clonotype was observed many times. The chain links TRBV18 to TRBJ1-2; maybe TRBD1 (5 bases). Germline V gene sequence: CDR1 KGHSH, CDR2 LQKENI. The CDR3 loop spans 15 amino acids. With 5 bases removed from V and 4 bases from J, the gap between germline ends came to 17 bases. This CDR3 reads CASSNATDSGYGYTF. CDR3 nucleotide sequence: TGTGCCAGCTCAAACGCAACAGACAGTGGCTATGGCTACACCTTC.

The table lists this clonotype with a few counts. One end of the junction varies from germline; a read error may be responsible. V usage is TRBV20-1 and J usage is TRBJ1-6, with a weak D call TRBD1 (6 bases). Per the germline V gene, CDR1 is DFQATT and CDR2 is SNEGSKA (reference sequence). There are 16 residues in the CDR3. In DNA form, the CDR3 reads TGCAGTGCTAGAGACGCCAAGCGGGGACACCCGGAGCCCCTCAACTTT. Protein sequence: CSARDAKRGHPEPLNF.

At least ten counts were recorded for this clonotype. The rearrangement joins TRBV3-1 to TRBJ2-3; 10 nucleotides align to TRBD2. The CDR3 spans 15 residues. With 3 bases clipped from V and 1 base from J, the junction kept 1 base outside the gene matches. The germline CDR1 and CDR2 sequences are LGHDT and YNNKEL (reference sequence). CDR3 nucleotides: TGTGCCAGCAGCCATAGCGGGGGGCGCACAGATACGCAGTATTTT. This sequence encodes CASSHSGGRTDTQYF.

This clonotype has a count of ten or more. This rearrangement joins TRBV29-1 to TRBJ2-7; D is unresolved. The V end lost 3 bases, the J end lost 2 bases, and 11 bases lay between the germline ends. Per germline, CDR1 SQVTM and CDR2 ANQGSEA. The length of the CDR3 is 13 residues. The DNA of the CDR3 is TGCAGCGTTGAGGGCGGAGCCGCCTACGAGCAGTACTTC. This sequence encodes CSVEGGAAYEQYF.

This clonotype came up many times. This chain uses TRBV20-1 with TRBJ2-7; no reliable D call. V dropped 0 bases and J dropped 3 bases, with 9 bases sitting between them. Germline V gene sequence: CDR1 DFQATT, CDR2 SNEGSKA (reference sequence). The length of the CDR3 is 13 residues. Written as DNA, the CDR3 is TGCAGTGCTAGAGATCGGTCGGGCTACGAGCAGTACTTC. It codes for CSARDRSGYEQYF.

This clonotype has ten or more counts. The gene calls are TRBV29-1 and TRBJ1-2; a possible D gene is TRBD1 (5 bases). Germline V gives CDR1 SQVTM, CDR2 ANQGSEA. The CDR3 spans 13 residues. V lost 4 bases to trimming and J lost 4 bases, with 13 bases between them. CDR3 region: CSVGQSRGYGYTF. CDR3 DNA sequence: TGCAGCGTTGGACAGAGCCGGGGCTATGGCTACACCTTC.

This clonotype was detected many times. This CDR3 reads CASSLEQQETQYF. CDR3 DNA: TGTGCCAGCAGCTTAGAACAGCAAGAGACCCAGTACTTC. This chain links TRBV7-2 with TRBJ2-5; no reliable D call. The germline CDR1 and CDR2 sequences are SGHTA and FQGNSA. Trimming shortened V by 1 base and J by 2 bases, and 5 bases separated the two germline ends. CDR3 size: 13 residues.

This clonotype showed up many times. The chain links TRBV3-1 to TRBJ2-1, with 8 bases identical to TRBD2. Germline V gene lookup returns CDR1 LGHDT and CDR2 YNNKEL (reference sequence). The CDR3 runs to 15 residues. V lost 4 bases to trimming and J lost 3 bases; unmatched junction nucleotides: 5. In DNA form, the CDR3 reads TGTGCCAGCAGCCCCGGGACTAGGAGCTACAATGAGCAGTTCTTC. Translated: CASSPGTRSYNEQFF.